This entry lists 28 T cell receptor beta chains sequenced from one sample in a study of T cells in Graves' hyperthyroidism and ophthalmopathy. Template material for amplifying TCR beta CDR3 regions consisted of RNA transcripts. Carried out on the TCR CDR3, a first-round RT-PCR used the HTBI primer set. TCRdb independently ran MiXCR on the multiplex PCR reads; one entry per CDR3 protein. The table has 330,000 or so distinct CDR3 sequences, roughly 18% seen once. Sequences were obtained from blood. The source is a woman aged 40-49 years with Graves' ophthalmopathy.

This clonotype was picked up many times. The chain is built from TRBV4-1 and TRBJ2-5, with D hard to call. There are 16 residues in the CDR3. The germline gives CDR1 MGHRA, CDR2 YSYEKL. Trimming removed 4 bases at V and 2 bases at J, with 17 bases between. CDR3: CASSPLYAGRQETQYF. The CDR3, as DNA: TGCGCCAGCAGCCCCCTGTACGCCGGGCGTCAAGAGACCCAGTACTTC.

This clonotype was seen at least ten times. CDR3 sequence: CASSPRDRMNTGELFF. In nucleotides, the CDR3 is TGTGCCAGCAGTCCCCGGGACAGGATGAACACCGGGGAGCTGTTTTTT. The rearrangement joins TRBV28 to TRBJ2-2; TRBD1 matches 8 bases. Germline values: CDR1 MDHEN, CDR2 SYDVKM. The CDR3 has 16 residues. J gave up 1 base and V 5 bases, and 6 bases lay outside the gene matches.

This clonotype was seen repeatedly, ten times or more. The CDR3 DNA reads as TGTGCCAGCAGTGAAGCGGCAGTCTATGGCTACACCTTC. Protein: CASSEAAVYGYTF. The V call is TRBV6-1, the J call TRBJ1-2; D uncertain. The CDR3 has 13 residues. Trimming took 0 bases from V and 4 from J, leaving 6 bases between them. Germline V gene data show CDR1 as MNHNS and CDR2 as SASEGT.

This clonotype was found many times. The chain uses TRBV11-2 and TRBJ2-7; possibly TRBD1 for D (7 bases). CDR3 size: 15 residues. V was pared by 2 bases and J by 5 bases, with 16 bases between. Germline CDR1 SGHAT, CDR2 FQNNGV. DNA of the CDR3: TGTGCCAGCAGCTTACTGACAGGGACTGCCCACGAGCAGTACTTC. It codes for CASSLLTGTAHEQYF.

As for this clonotype: Just one base apart from a much larger clone, this may be a read error. J is TRBJ1-1 and V is TRBV7-9, with 9 bases that match TRBD1. From germline, CDR1 is SEHNR and CDR2 FQNEAQ (reference sequence). The CDR3 covers 14 residues. The J segment lost 6 bases and the V segment lost 11 bases, leaving 13 bases of the junction unmatched. CDR3 in DNA: TGTGCCGGCATTTTTGGGACAGGGAGGCCTGAAGCTTTCTTT. It specifies CAGIFGTGRPEAFF.

This clonotype was counted ten times or more. The gene calls are TRBV27 and TRBJ2-7; 13 nucleotides align to TRBD2. Unmatched junction bases numbered 6, after V lost 6 bases and J lost 7 bases. CDR3 length: 14 amino acids. The germline V gene has CDR1 MNHEY and CDR2 SMNVEV (reference sequence). As DNA, the CDR3 is TGTGCCAGCAGGGATGGACTAGCGGGAGAAGAGCAGTACTTC. It translates to CASRDGLAGEEQYF.

V and J are TRBV5-1 and TRBJ2-5; D might be TRBD1 (7 bases). CDR3 length equals 15 residues. Germline CDR1 is SGHRS and CDR2 is YFSETQ. Trimming took off 0 bases at V and 5 bases at J, with 14 bases between the two ends. The CDR3 coding sequence is TGCGCCAGCAGCTTGGTAGGAGGGGGCGCGGAGACCCAGTACTTC. Its translation is CASSLVGGGAETQYF. Full variable domain (rest looked up from reference TRBV5-1 and TRBJ2-5): KAGVTQTPRYLIKTRGQQVTLSCSPISGHRSVSWYQQTPGQGLQFLFEYFSETQRNKGNFPGRFSGRQFSNSRSEMNVSTLELGDSALYLCASSLVGGGAETQYFGPGTRLLVL.

At least ten counts were recorded for this clonotype. This chain links TRBV4-3 with TRBJ2-5, with D possibly TRBD1 on 5 matching bases. The V gene lost 1 base and the J gene lost 5 bases, with 14 bases spanning the gap. The CDR3 is made up of 15 amino acids. Germline CDR1 is LGHNA and CDR2 is YSLEER. The CDR3 DNA is TGCGCCAGCAGCCAAGCCGTTCTAAGGGGTGAGACCCAGTACTTC. This sequence encodes CASSQAVLRGETQYF.

This clonotype was detected many times. The chain has TRBV30 and TRBJ1-5; TRBD1 matches 7 bases. CDR1 GTSNPN and CDR2 SVGIG come from the germline V gene (reference sequence). V was clipped by 2 bases and J by 13 bases; unmatched bases: 11. CDR3 size: 13 residues. The CDR3 DNA reads TGTGCCTGGAGTCCAGGGAACAGGGGCCAACAGCATTTT. Translation gives CAWSPGNRGQQHF.

In its sample, this clonotype was seen many times. The chain has TRBV7-2 and TRBJ2-5; 8 positions agree with TRBD1. CDR1 is SGHTA and CDR2 is FQGNSA in the germline V gene. The J segment lost 3 bases and the V segment lost 0 bases, leaving 6 bases of the junction unmatched. This CDR3 contains 16 residues. Written as DNA, the CDR3 is TGTGCCAGCAGCTTAGCGTCTGCAGGGGGCGAAGAGACCCAGTACTTC. Its translation: CASSLASAGGEETQYF.

This clonotype was picked up many times. The J gene is TRBJ1-5, the V gene TRBV6-2 or TRBV6-3, with a tentative D call TRBD1 (5 bases). Between the trimmed V and J ends, which lost 7 bases and 1 base, there was a span of 11 bases. From germline, CDR1 is MNHEY and CDR2 SVGEGT. CDR3 size: 14 residues. DNA for the CDR3: TGTGCCAGCACCCAGACAGTGAGCAATCAGCCCCAGCATTTT. Translated: CASTQTVSNQPQHF.

This clonotype was seen many times. Without the conserved terminal phenylalanine or tryptophan, this CDR3 likely stems from a read error. The chain carries TRBV20-1 and TRBJ1-2, with D possibly matching TRBD1 (6 bases). The V gene's germline CDR1 is DFQATT and CDR2 SNEGSKA (reference sequence). Between the trimmed V and J ends, which lost 1 base and 5 bases, there was a span of 14 bases. The CDR3 extends over 14 amino acids. CDR3 in DNA: TGCAGTGCTAGAGCATCGGGACACCCTTATGGCTACACCCTC. It encodes CSARASGHPYGYTL.

J is TRBJ2-4 and V is TRBV20-1; D possibly uses TRBD1 or TRBD2 (5 bases each). The CDR3 length is 13 residues. V lost 4 bases and J 8 bases, leaving 15 bases between the germline ends. The V gene's germline CDR1 is DFQATT and CDR2 SNEGSKA (reference sequence). The CDR3 DNA reads TGCAGTGCTACTCCCGGGCAGGGAGACATTCAGTACTTC. Its protein product is CSATPGQGDIQYF.

This clonotype was counted between two and nine times. The rearrangement joins TRBV28 to TRBJ2-7, with D maybe TRBD2 (6 bases). The CDR3 has 15 amino acids. The V gene's germline CDR1 is MDHEN and CDR2 SYDVKM. V was shortened by 1 base and J by 0 bases, with 10 bases between the two germline ends. CDR3 sequence (DNA): TGTGCCAGCAGTTTATCGGAGGGTAGCTCCTACGAGCAGTACTTC. Its protein is CASSLSEGSSYEQYF.

The table lists this clonotype with a few counts. This chain uses TRBV29-1 with TRBJ1-2; D is uncertain. CDR1 and CDR2 from the germline V gene are SQVTM and ANQGSEA. The CDR3 sequence is 12 residues long. Trimming removed 7 bases at V and 4 bases at J, with 13 bases between. The CDR3, as DNA: TGCAGCGCCGAATTACAAAGCTATGGCTACACCTTC. Residues: CSAELQSYGYTF.

This clonotype was found many times. The rearrangement links TRBV30 to TRBJ2-7; 7 nucleotides line up with TRBD1. The CDR3 consists of 15 residues. J lost 1 base, V lost 1 base, and 7 bases had no gene match. Per germline, CDR1 GTSNPN and CDR2 SVGIG (reference sequence). CDR3 sequence (DNA): TGTGCCTGGAGTGCTGGGCCAGGGGGATCCTACGAGCAGTACTTC. It codes for CAWSAGPGGSYEQYF.

The chain carries TRBV20-1 and TRBJ1-2; D is unclear. The CDR3 is made up of 13 amino acids. Trimming removed 5 bases from V and 2 bases from J, with 12 bases in between. The germline gives CDR1 DFQATT, CDR2 SNEGSKA (reference sequence). For the CDR3, the DNA is TGCAGTGCTTTCAGACGTACAAACTATGGCTACACCTTC. The encoded protein is CSAFRRTNYGYTF.

This clonotype has a count of ten or more. The V call is TRBV6-5, the J call TRBJ2-7; 7 nucleotides align to TRBD2. Germline CDR1 is MNHEY and CDR2 is SVGAGI. The CDR3 length is 14 residues. Trimming cost V 5 bases and J 3 bases; bases outside gene matches: 7. The CDR3 region has the DNA TGTGCCAGCAGTCCGACTAGCAATGGCTACGAGCAGTACTTC. Translation gives CASSPTSNGYEQYF.

At least ten counts were recorded for this clonotype. The rearrangement links TRBV11-1 to TRBJ2-6, with TRBD2 as a possible D gene (6 bases). This CDR3 spans 19 amino acids. The ends were cut back, 1 base at V and 0 bases at J, with 16 bases in the middle. CDR1 is SGHAT and CDR2 is FQDESV in the germline V gene (reference sequence). CDR3 protein: CASSLDWDFKTSGANVLTF. CDR3 coding DNA: TGTGCCAGCAGCTTAGATTGGGACTTTAAAACCTCTGGGGCCAACGTCCTGACTTTC.

This clonotype appeared many times. The chain is built from TRBV6-5 and TRBJ2-7, with 12 bases lining up with TRBD2. The germline gives CDR1 MNHEY, CDR2 SVGAGI. V lost 6 bases, J lost 0 bases, and 3 bases stayed unmatched. This CDR3 is built from 15 residues. DNA for the CDR3: TGTGCCAGCAGCCCGACTAGCGGGAGCTCCTACGAGCAGTACTTC. As protein: CASSPTSGSSYEQYF.

This clonotype has at least ten counts. The V and J genes are TRBV19 and TRBJ2-5, with 7 bases aligning to TRBD1. Germline lookup yields CDR1 LNHDA and CDR2 SQIVND (reference sequence). The CDR3 runs to 13 residues. Unmatched junction bases numbered 4, after V lost 3 bases and J lost 6 bases. CDR3 in amino acids: CASSMTGQKTQYF. The CDR3 nucleotides are TGTGCCAGTAGTATGACAGGGCAGAAGACCCAGTACTTC.

This clonotype was observed a handful of times. The rearrangement joins TRBV30 to TRBJ2-7, with D possibly being TRBD1 (6 bases). Germline CDR1 is GTSNPN and CDR2 is SVGIG (reference sequence). The CDR3 totals 13 residues. Between the trimmed V and J ends, which lost 0 bases and 5 bases, there was a span of 11 bases. The DNA of the CDR3 is TGTGCCTGGAGTGTAAACAGGGCCCACGAGCAGTACTTC. Its protein is CAWSVNRAHEQYF.

In its sample, this clonotype was seen many times. The V and J genes are TRBV2 and TRBJ1-2; D is perhaps TRBD1 (5 bases). Trimming removed 2 bases from V and 4 bases from J, with 11 bases in between. This CDR3 has 14 amino acids. Germline V gene lookup returns CDR1 SNHLY and CDR2 FYNNEI. The CDR3 loop reads CASSEIGDRYGYTF. DNA for the CDR3: TGTGCCAGCAGTGAAATAGGGGATCGCTATGGCTACACCTTC.

The gene calls are TRBV27 and TRBJ2-7; D is perhaps TRBD1 (6 bases). Trimming pared 9 bases from V and 2 bases from J, leaving 20 bases between. This CDR3 is built from 15 residues. Germline loops: CDR1 MNHEY, CDR2 SMNVEV (reference sequence). The CDR3 loop reads CARATGTPRPYEQYF. As DNA, the CDR3 is TGTGCCAGAGCAACCGGGACACCCAGGCCCTACGAGCAGTACTTC.

Ten or more counts support this clonotype. The CDR3 loop is CASSQSDRGYEQYF. CDR3 in DNA: TGTGCCAGCAGCCAATCGGACAGAGGCTACGAGCAGTACTTC. The chain is built from TRBV11-2 and TRBJ2-7; D might be TRBD1 (6 bases). Looked up from germline, CDR1 is SGHAT and CDR2 is FQNNGV. This CDR3 spans 14 amino acids. Trimming took 5 bases from V and 3 from J, leaving 14 bases between them.

This clonotype has at least ten counts. The V call is TRBV19, the J call TRBJ1-1; the D is unclear. This CDR3 contains 13 residues. V was shortened by 1 base and J by 1 base, with 4 bases between the two germline ends. CDR1 is LNHDA and CDR2 is SQIVND in the germline V gene (reference sequence). The CDR3 reads CASSIAENTEAFF. As DNA, the CDR3 is TGTGCCAGTAGTATAGCAGAGAACACTGAAGCTTTCTTT.

This clonotype was picked up a small number of times. V and J are TRBV11-2 and TRBJ2-5, with D possibly being TRBD2 (5 bases). CDR1 and CDR2 (germline): SGHAT, FQNNGV. The V end was cut by 1 base, the J end by 4 bases, with 10 bases between. The CDR3 spans 14 residues. The CDR3 loop reads CASSLAASTETQYF. The CDR3, as DNA: TGTGCCAGCAGCTTAGCGGCTAGCACAGAGACCCAGTACTTC.

This clonotype was found many times. This chain uses TRBV6-1 with TRBJ2-3, with TRBD2 identical over 13 bases. The germline V gene has CDR1 MNHNS and CDR2 SASEGT. Trimming took 6 bases from V and 2 from J; bases not matched to a gene: 2. The CDR3 loop spans 15 amino acids. The CDR3 DNA reads TGTGCCAGCAGGGGGACTAGCGGGAACACAGATACGCAGTATTTT. As protein: CASRGTSGNTDTQYF.